This T cell receptor beta chain was documented in a study of CD4+ T cells in melanoma. Notes on this clone: Antigen: not known. Germline and junction disagree at one end, which may indicate a read error.

The CDR3 consists of 14 residues. Germline values: CDR1 SSHAT, CDR2 FNYEAQ (reference sequence). Study-wide points: In melanoma, neoantigen-specific CD4+ T cells reportedly differed in differentiation state. CD8+ T cell, macrophage and B cell function reportedly correlated with neoantigen-specific CD4+ T cells.

Method: immunoSEQ multiplex PCR; TCRdb's copy keeps in-frame clones and lacks some. The sample has 45,000 or so clones, 80% to 90% seen once; the top ten hold 10% to 15%. This receptor was identified in a human donor with melanoma. The rearrangement links TRBV7-7 to TRBJ2-5, with D possibly called TRBD1 or TRBD2 (5 bases each). The sample taken for sequencing was peripheral blood. The DNA of the CDR3 is TGTGCTAGCAGCCGGGACGCAATCGCGGAGACCCAGTACTTC. Protein product: CASSRDAIAETQYF.